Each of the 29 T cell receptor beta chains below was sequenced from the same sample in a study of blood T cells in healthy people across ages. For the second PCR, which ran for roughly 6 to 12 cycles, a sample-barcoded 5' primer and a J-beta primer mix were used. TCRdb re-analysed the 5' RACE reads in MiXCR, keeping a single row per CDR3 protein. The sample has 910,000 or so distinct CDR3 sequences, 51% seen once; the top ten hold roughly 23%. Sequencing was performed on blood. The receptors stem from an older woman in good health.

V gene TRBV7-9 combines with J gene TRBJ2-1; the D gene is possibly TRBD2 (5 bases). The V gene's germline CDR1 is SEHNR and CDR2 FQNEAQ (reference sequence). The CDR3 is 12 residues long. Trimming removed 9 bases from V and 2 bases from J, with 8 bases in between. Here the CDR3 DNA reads TGTGCCAGTGTGGAGGCCTACAATGAGCAGTTCTTC. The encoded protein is CASVEAYNEQFF.

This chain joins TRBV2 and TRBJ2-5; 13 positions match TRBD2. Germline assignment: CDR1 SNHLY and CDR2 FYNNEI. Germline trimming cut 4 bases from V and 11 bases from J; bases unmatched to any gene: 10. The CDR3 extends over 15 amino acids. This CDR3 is CASSVGLAGVNEQYF. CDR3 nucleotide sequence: TGTGCCAGCAGTGTAGGACTAGCGGGAGTGAATGAGCAGTACTTC.

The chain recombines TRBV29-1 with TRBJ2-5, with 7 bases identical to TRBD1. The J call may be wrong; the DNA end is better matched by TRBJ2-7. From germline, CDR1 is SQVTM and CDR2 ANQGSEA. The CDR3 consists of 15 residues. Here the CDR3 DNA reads TGCAGCGTTGAACTGCTCACAGGGGTGTTAGGCGAGCAGTACTTC. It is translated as CSVELLTGVLGEQYF.

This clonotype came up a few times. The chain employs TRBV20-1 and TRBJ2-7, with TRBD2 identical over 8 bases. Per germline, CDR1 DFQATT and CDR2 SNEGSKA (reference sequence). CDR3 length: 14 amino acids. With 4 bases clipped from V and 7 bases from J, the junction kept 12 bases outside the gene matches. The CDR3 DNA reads TGCAGTGCTAAATCCGGGGGGGCTACGCGGGAGCAGTACTTC. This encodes CSAKSGGATREQYF.

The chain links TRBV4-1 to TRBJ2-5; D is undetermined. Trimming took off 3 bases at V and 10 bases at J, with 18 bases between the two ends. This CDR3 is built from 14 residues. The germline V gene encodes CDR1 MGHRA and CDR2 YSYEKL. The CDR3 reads CASSHTGSKGFQYF. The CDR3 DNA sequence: TGCGCCAGCAGCCATACCGGGTCCAAAGGTTTCCAGTACTTC.

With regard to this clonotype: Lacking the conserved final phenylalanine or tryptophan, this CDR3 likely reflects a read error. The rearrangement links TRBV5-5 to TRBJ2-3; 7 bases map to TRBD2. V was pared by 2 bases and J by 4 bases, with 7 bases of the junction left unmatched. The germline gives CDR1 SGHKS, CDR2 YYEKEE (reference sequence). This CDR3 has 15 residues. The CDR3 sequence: CASSLTGGPADTQYI. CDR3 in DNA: TGTGCCAGCAGCTTAACGGGAGGACCCGCAGATACGCAGTATATT.

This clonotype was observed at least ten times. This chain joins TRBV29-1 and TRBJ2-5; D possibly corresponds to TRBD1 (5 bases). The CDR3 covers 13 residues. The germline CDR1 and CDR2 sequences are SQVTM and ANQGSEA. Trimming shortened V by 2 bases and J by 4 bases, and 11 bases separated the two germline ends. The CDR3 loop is CSVELGDGETQYF. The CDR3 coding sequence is TGCAGCGTTGAACTAGGGGATGGAGAGACCCAGTACTTC.

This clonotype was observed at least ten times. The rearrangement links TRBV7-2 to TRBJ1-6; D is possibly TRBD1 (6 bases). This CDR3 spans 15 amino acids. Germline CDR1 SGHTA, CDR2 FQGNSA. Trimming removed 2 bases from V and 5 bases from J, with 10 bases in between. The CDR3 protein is CASSLSRTDNSPLHF. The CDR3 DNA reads TGTGCCAGCAGCTTAAGTCGGACAGATAATTCACCCCTCCACTTT.

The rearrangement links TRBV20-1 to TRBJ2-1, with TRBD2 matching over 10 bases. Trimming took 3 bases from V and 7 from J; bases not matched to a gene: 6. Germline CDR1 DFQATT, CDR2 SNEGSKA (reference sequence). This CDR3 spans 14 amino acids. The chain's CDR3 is CSASLAGVVNEQFF. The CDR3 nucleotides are TGCAGTGCTAGCCTAGCGGGAGTTGTAAATGAGCAGTTCTTC.

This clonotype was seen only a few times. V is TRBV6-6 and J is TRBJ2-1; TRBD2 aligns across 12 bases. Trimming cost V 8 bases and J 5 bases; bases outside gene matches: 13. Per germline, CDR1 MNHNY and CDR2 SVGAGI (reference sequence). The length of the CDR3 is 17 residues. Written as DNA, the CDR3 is TGTGCCAGCGGCCGACAGGGACCTAGCGGGAGGGACAATGAGCAGTTCTTC. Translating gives CASGRQGPSGRDNEQFF.

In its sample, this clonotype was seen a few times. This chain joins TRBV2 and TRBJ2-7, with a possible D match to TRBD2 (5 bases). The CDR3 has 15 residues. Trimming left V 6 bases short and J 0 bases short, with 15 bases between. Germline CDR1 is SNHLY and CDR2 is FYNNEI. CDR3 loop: CASREDLAVSYEQYF. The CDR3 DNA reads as TGTGCCAGCAGGGAGGATCTCGCGGTCTCCTACGAGCAGTACTTC.

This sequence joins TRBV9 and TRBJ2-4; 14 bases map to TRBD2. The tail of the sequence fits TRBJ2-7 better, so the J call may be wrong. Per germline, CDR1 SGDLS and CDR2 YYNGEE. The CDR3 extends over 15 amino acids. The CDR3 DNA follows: TGTGCCAGCAGCGCCGGACTAGCGGGAGGCCACGAGCAGTACTTC. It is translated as CASSAGLAGGHEQYF.

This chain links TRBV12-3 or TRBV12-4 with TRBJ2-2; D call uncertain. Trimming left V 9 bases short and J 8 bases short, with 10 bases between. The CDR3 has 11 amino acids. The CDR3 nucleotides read TGTGCCAGTCATGTTCGGGGGGAGCTGTTTTTT. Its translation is CASHVRGELFF.

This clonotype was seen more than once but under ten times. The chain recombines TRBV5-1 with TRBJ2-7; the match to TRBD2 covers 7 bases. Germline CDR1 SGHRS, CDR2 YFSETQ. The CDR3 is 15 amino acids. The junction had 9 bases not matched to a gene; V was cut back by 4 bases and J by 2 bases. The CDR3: CASSGGTTLTYEQYF. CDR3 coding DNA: TGCGCCAGCAGCGGAGGGACTACACTAACCTACGAGCAGTACTTC.

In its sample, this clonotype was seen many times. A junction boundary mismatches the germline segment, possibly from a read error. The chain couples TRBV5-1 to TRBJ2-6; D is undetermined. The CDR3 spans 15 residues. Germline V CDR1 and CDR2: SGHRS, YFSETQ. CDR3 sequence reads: CASSLAGSGANVLTF. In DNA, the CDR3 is TGTGCCAGCAGCTTAGCTGGCTCTGGGGCCAACGTCCTGACTTTC.

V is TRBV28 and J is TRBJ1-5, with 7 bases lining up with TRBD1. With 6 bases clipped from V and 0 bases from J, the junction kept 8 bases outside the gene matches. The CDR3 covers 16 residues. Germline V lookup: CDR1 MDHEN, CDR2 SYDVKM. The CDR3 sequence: CASRRTGEYSNQPQHF. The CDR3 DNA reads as TGTGCCAGCAGGCGTACAGGGGAATATAGCAATCAGCCCCAGCATTTT.

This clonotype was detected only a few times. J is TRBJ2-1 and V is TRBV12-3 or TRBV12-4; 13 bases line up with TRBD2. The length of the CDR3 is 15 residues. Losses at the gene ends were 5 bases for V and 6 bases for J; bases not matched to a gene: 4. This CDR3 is CASSKGLAGSNEQFF. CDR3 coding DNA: TGTGCCAGCAGTAAGGGACTAGCGGGATCCAATGAGCAGTTCTTC.

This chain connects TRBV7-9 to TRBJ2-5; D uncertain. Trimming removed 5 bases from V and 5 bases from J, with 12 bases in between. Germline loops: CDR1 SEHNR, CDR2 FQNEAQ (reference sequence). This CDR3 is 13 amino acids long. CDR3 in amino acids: CASSLSLWETQYF. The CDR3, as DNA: TGTGCCAGCAGCCTCTCCCTGTGGGAGACCCAGTACTTC.

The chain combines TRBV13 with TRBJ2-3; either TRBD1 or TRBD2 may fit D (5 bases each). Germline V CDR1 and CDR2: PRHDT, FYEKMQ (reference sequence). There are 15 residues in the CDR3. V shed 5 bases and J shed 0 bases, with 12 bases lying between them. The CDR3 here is CASSIYGTSTDTQYF. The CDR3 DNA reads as TGTGCCAGCAGCATCTATGGGACGAGCACAGATACGCAGTATTTT.

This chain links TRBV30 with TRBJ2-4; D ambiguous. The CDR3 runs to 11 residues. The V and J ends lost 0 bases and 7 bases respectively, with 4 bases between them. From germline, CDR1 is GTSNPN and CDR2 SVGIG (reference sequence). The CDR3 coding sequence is TGTGCCTGGAGTGTAGGCAACATTCAGTACTTC. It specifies CAWSVGNIQYF.

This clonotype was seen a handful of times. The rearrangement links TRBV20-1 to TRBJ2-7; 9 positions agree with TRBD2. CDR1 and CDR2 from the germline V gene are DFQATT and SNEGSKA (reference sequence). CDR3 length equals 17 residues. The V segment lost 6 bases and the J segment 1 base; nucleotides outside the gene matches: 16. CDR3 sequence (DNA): TGCAGTGCCCCCCCCGCGCTACTAGCGGGCTCTTCCTACGAGCAGTACTTC. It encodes CSAPPALLAGSSYEQYF.

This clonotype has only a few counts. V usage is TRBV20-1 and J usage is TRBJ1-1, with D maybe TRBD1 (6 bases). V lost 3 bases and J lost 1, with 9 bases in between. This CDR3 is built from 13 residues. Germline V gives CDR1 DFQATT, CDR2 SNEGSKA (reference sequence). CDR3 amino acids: CSASRDTNTEAFF. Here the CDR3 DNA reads TGCAGTGCTAGTAGGGACACGAACACTGAAGCTTTCTTT.

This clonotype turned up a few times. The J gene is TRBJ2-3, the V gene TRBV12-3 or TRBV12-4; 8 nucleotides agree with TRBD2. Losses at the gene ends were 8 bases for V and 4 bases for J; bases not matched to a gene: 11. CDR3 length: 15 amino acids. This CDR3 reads CASPKAGGGSDTQYF. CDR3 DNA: TGTGCCAGCCCGAAGGCGGGAGGAGGTTCAGATACGCAGTATTTT.

The CDR3 protein is CASSLIRDRTYEQYF. CDR3 bases: TGTGCCAGCAGTTTAATCCGGGACAGAACCTACGAGCAGTACTTC. The rearrangement joins TRBV28 to TRBJ2-7, with 7 bases that match TRBD1. The trim removed 2 bases at V and 2 bases at J, leaving 6 bases unmatched. The germline V gene has CDR1 MDHEN and CDR2 SYDVKM. The CDR3 spans 15 residues.

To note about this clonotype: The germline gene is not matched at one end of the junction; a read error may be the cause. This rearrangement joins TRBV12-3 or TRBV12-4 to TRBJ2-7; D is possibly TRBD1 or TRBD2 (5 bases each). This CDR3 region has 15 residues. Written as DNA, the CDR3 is TGTGCCAGCAGCCCTGAGGGGCTGAACTCCTACGAGCAGTACTTT. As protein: CASSPEGLNSYEQYF.

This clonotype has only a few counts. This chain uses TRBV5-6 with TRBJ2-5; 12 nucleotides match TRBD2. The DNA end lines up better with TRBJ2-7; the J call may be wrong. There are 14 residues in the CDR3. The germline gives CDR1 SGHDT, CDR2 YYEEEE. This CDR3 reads CASGRLAGAYEQYF. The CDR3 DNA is TGTGCCAGCGGCAGACTAGCGGGAGCCTACGAGCAGTACTTC.

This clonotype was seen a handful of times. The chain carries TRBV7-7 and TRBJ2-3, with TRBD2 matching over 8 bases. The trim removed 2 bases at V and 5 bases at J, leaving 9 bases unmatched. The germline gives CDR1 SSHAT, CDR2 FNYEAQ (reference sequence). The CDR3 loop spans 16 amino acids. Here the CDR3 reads CASSLTPAGGRDTQYF. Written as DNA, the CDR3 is TGTGCCAGCAGCTTAACGCCCGCGGGAGGACGAGATACGCAGTATTTT.

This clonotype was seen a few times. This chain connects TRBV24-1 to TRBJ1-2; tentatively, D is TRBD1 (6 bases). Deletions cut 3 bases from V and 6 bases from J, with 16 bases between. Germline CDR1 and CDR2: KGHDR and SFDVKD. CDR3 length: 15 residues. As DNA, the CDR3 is TGTGCCACCAGTGATCGGGTCCCAGGGGCACATGGCTACACCTTC. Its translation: CATSDRVPGAHGYTF.

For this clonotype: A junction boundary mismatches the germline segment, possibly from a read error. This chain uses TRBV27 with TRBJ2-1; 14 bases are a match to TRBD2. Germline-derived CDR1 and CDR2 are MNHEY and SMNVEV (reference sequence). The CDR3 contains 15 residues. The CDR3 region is CASSRGTSGSNKQFF. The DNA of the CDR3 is TGTGCCAGCAGTCGAGGGACTAGCGGGAGCAATAAGCAGTTCTTC.